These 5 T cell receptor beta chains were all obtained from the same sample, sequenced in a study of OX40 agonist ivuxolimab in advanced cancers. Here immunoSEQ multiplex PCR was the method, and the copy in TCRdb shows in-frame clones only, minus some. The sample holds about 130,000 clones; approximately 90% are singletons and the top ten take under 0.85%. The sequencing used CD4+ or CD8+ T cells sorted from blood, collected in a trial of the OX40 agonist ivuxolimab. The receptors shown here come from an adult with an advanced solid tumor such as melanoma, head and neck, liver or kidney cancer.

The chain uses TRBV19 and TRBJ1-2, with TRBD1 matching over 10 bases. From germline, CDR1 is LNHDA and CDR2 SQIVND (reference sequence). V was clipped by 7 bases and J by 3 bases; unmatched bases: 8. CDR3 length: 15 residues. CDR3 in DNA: TGTGCCAGTAATTCAATAGGACAGGGGGACTATGGCTACACCTTC. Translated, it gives CASNSIGQGDYGYTF.

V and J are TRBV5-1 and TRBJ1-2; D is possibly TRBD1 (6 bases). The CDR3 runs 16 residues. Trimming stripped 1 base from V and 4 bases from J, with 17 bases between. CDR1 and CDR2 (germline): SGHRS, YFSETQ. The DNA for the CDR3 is TGCGCCAGCAGCTTGCAGGGGTCGTTCTTGGGCTATGGCTACACCTTC. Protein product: CASSLQGSFLGYGYTF.

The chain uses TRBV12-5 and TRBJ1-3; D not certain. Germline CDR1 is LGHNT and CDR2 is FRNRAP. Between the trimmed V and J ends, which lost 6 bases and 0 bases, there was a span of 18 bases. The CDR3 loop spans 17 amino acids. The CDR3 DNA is TGTGCTAGTGGCTCCCGCGGCCTGGAATCCTCTGGAAACACCATATATTTT. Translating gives CASGSRGLESSGNTIYF.

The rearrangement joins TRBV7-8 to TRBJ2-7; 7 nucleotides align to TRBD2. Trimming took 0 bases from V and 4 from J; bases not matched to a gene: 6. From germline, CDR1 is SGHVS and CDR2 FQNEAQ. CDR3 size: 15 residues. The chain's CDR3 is CASSLAVAGQYEQYF. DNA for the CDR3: TGTGCCAGCAGCTTAGCGGTAGCGGGTCAGTACGAGCAGTACTTC.

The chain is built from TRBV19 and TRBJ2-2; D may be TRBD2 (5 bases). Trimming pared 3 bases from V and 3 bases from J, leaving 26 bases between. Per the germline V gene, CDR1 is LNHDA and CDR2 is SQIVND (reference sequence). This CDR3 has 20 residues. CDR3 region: CASSIPPAGGPAYDTGELFF. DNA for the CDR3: TGTGCCAGTAGTATCCCCCCTGCGGGCGGGCCCGCGTATGACACCGGGGAGCTGTTTTTT.